The table lists the clone carrying this T cell receptor beta chain with a few counts. Time point: peripheral blood 6 weeks after treatment start. The data belong to a study of PD-L1 blockade in urothelial cancer. Looking at the study overall: Each participant's history included 0 to 3 prior chemotherapy regimens.

Germline V gene sequence: CDR1 ENHRY, CDR2 SYGVKD. V was pared by 4 bases and J by 5 bases, with 14 bases between. This CDR3 is built from 14 residues. The authors spiked synthetic TCR analog templates into each PCR. Assay used: immunoSEQ multiplex PCR; TCRdb lists only in-frame clones, some missing. The data hold 95,000 to 150,000 clones, with roughly 82% observed a single time. Here the sequenced sample was PBMCs, taken around atezolizumab (anti-PD-L1) treatment. The gene calls are TRBV10-3 and TRBJ2-5; D unresolved. The TCR was taken from a man between 50 and 59 years old with urothelial cancer. The CDR3 nucleotides read TGTGCCATCAGTGCAGTCCAAACCAAGGAGACCCAGTACTTC. Translated: CAISAVQTKETQYF.